This TCR beta chain originates from a study of shared clonotypes between healthy human individuals. Study-wide results and caveats: Relative to clonotypes present in all four donors, those not shared had lower generation probabilities.

Genomic DNA of each subset was evenly split across several immunoSEQ plates. Assay used: immunoSEQ multiplex PCR; TCRdb lists only in-frame clones, some missing. The data hold about 2 million clones, with roughly 94% observed a single time. As concerns this clone: As yet, its antigen is unknown.

Naivety among CD8 cells was defined by CD45RO negativity and positive CCR7 selection, thereby excluding terminally differentiated effector memory CD45RA+ cells. Sequencing input: naive CD8+ T cells sorted from blood. The receptor was isolated from a man between 18 and 35 years old in good health.

The CDR3 protein is CASTPWGDRGDTQYF. The CDR3 DNA follows: TGTGCCAGCACACCGTGGGGGGATAGGGGAGATACGCAGTATTTT. The V and J genes are TRBV28 and TRBJ2-3; perhaps TRBD2 as D (6 bases). The V gene lost 7 bases and the J gene lost 5 bases, with 19 bases spanning the gap. The germline V gene has CDR1 MDHEN and CDR2 SYDVKM. This CDR3 is built from 15 residues.